The source of this T cell receptor (beta chain) is a study of shared clonotypes between healthy human individuals. Only CD45RO-negative cells positively selected for CCR7 counted as naive CD8 cells, so terminally differentiated effector memory CD45RA+ cells were excluded. CDR1 and CDR2 from the germline V gene are MNHEY and SVGAGI. The CDR3 has 14 amino acids. V gave up 0 bases and J gave up 1 base, with 6 bases separating them. Produced via immunoSEQ multiplex PCR; TCRdb's table is partial and in-frame only. The sample records about 580,000 clones, about 98% being singletons. What was sequenced was naive CD8+ T cells sorted from blood. This clonotype was obtained from a man aged 25-40 years in good health. This sequence joins TRBV6-5 and TRBJ1-2; weak D call: TRBD1 (6 bases). The CDR3 loop is CASSYSDSNYGYTF. CDR3 DNA sequence: TGTGCCAGCAGTTACTCGGACAGTAACTATGGCTACACCTTC.